Sequencing of this TCR beta chain was carried out in a study of T-cell reconstitution after alpha-beta-depleted transplantation in children. Broader study findings: Fresh T-cell production supplied most of the T-cell counts and diversity seen one year after transplant.

The authors prepared the TCRbeta library with unique molecular identifiers. One entry per CDR3 protein results from TCRdb running MiXCR on the PCR reads. The sample has 250,000 to 400,000 distinct CDR3 sequences, around 25% seen once. CDR1 and CDR2 from the germline V gene are SGHTA and FQGNSA. The CDR3 totals 13 residues. V dropped 5 bases and J dropped 2; count of bases not matched to a gene: 1. This clonotype was observed many times. What it binds is unknown. The source was PBMCs, mostly from graft donor cells, collected 180 days after TCRalphabeta/CD19-depleted stem cell transplant. The chain joins TRBV7-2 to TRBJ1-2; 8 positions match TRBD1. The TCR sequence derives from a male patient younger than 18 who had a stem cell transplant for acute lymphoblastic leukemia, so the T cells may come from the graft donor. The chain's CDR3 is CASSRTGNYGYTF. The CDR3 DNA is TGTGCCAGCAGCCGGACAGGGAACTATGGCTACACCTTC.